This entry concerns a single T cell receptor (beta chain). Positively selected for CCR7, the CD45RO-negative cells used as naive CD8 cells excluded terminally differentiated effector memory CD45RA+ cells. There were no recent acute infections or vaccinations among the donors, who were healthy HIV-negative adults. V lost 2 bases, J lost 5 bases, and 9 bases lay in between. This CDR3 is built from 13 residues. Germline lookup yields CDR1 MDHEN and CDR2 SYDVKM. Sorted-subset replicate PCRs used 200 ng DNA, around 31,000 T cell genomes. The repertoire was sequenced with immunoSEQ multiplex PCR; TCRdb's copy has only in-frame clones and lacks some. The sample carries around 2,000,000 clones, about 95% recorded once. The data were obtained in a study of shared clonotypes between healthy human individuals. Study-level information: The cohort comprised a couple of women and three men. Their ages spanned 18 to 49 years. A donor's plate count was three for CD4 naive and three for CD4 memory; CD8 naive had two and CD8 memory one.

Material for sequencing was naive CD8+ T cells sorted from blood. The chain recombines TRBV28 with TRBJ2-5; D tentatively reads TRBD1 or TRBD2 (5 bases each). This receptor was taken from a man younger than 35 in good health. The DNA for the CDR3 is TGTGCCAGCAGTTTAATAGGGGAGGAGACCCAGTACTTC. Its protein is CASSLIGEETQYF. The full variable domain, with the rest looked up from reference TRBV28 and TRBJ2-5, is DVKVTQSSRYLVKRTGEKVFLECVQDMDHENMFWYRQDPGLGLRLIYFSYDVKMKEKGDIPEGYSVSREKKERFSLILESASTNQTSMYLCASSLIGEETQYFGPGTRLLVL.